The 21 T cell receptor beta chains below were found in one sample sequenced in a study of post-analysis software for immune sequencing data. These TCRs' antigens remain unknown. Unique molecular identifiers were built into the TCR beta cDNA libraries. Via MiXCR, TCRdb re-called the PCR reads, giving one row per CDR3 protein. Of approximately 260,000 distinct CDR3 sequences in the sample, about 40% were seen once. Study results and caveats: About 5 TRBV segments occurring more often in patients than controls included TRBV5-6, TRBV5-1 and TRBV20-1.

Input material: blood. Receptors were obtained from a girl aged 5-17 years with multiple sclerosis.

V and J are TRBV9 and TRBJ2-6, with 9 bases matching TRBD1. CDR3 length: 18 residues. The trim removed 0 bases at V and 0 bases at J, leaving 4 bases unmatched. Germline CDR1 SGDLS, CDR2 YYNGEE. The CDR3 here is CASSVAVTGGSGANVLTF. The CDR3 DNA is TGTGCCAGCAGCGTAGCAGTGACAGGGGGCTCTGGGGCCAACGTCCTGACTTTC.

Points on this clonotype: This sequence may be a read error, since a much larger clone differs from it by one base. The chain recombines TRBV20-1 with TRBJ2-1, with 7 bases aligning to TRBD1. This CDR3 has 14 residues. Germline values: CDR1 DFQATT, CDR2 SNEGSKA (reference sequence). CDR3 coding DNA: TGCAGTACTAGAATACTAGACAGGGCAAATGAGCAGTTCTTC. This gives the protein CSTRILDRANEQFF.

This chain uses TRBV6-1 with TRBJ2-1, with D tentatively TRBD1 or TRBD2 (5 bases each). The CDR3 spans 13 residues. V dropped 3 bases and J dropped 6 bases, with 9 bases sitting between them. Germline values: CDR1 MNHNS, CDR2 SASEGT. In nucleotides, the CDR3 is TGTGCCAGCAGTGAGGGGACCCTCAATGAGCAGTTCTTC. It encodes CASSEGTLNEQFF.

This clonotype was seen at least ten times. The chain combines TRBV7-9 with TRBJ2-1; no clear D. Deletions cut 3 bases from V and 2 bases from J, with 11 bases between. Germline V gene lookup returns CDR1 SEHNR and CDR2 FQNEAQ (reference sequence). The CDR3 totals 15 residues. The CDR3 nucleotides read TGTGCCAGCAGCTTCGGTAGGTACGCCTACAATGAGCAGTTCTTC. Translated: CASSFGRYAYNEQFF.

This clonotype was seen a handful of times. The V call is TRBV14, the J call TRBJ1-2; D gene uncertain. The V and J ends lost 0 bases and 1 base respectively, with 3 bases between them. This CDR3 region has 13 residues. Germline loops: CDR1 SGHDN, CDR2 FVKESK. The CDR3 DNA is TGTGCCAGCAGCCAAGACAATAACTATGGCTACACCTTC. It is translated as CASSQDNNYGYTF. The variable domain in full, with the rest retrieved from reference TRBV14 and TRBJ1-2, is EAGVTQFPSHSVIEKGQTVTLRCDPISGHDNLYWYRRVMGKEIKFLLHFVKESKQDESGMPNNRFLAERTGGTYSTLKVQPAELEDSGVYFCASSQDNNYGYTFGSGTRLTVV.

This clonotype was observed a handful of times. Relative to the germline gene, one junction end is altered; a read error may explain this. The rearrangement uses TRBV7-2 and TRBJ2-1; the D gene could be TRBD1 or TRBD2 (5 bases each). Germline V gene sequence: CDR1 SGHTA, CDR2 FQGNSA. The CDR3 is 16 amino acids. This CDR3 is CAGSPRPGTPYNEQFF. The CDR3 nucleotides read TGTGCCGGCAGCCCCAGACCCGGGACCCCCTACAATGAGCAGTTCTTC.

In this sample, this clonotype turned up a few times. CDR3 protein: CASSPGTGRGRDTQYF. The CDR3, as DNA: TGTGCCAGCAGCCCCGGGACAGGGAGGGGACGAGATACGCAGTATTTT. The chain uses TRBV12-3 or TRBV12-4 and TRBJ2-3, with 9 bases that match TRBD1. The trim removed 6 bases at V and 5 bases at J, leaving 12 bases unmatched. CDR3 size: 16 residues.

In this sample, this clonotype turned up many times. In DNA, the CDR3 is TGTGCCAGCAGCGTCGGACTAGCGGGAGATCTCTACAATGAGCAGTTCTTC. This gives the protein CASSVGLAGDLYNEQFF. This chain uses TRBV9 with TRBJ2-1, with TRBD2 identical over 13 bases. The length of the CDR3 is 17 residues. V trimming: 2 bases; J trimming: 3 bases; junction bases outside the gene matches: 5. CDR1 is SGDLS, CDR2 YYNGEE, per germline.

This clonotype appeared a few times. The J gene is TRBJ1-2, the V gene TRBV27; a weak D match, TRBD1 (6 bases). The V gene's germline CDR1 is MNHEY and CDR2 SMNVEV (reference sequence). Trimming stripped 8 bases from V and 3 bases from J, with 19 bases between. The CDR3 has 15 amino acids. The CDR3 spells CASSSTRTAHYGYTF. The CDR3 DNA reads TGTGCCAGCTCCTCAACCCGGACAGCCCACTATGGCTACACCTTC.

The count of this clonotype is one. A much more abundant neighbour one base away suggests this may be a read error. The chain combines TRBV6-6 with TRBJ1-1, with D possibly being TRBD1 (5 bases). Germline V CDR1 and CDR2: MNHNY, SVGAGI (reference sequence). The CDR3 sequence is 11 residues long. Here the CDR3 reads CAGSSREVAFF. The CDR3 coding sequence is TGTGCCGGCAGTTCCAGGGAGGTAGCTTTCTTT.

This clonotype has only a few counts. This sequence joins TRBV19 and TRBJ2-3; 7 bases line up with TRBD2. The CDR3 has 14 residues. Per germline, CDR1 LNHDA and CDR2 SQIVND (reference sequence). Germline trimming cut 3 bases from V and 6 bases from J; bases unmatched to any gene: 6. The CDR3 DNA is TGTGCCAGTAGTATCCCCGAAGCGGGGGATACGCAGTATTTT. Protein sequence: CASSIPEAGDTQYF.

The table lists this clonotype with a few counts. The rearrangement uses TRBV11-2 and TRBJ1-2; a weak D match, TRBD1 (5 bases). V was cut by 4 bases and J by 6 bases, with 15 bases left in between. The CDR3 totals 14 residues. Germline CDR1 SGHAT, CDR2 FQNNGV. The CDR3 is CASSSSYGADGYTF. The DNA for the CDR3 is TGTGCCAGCAGCTCCTCTTACGGGGCTGATGGCTACACCTTC.

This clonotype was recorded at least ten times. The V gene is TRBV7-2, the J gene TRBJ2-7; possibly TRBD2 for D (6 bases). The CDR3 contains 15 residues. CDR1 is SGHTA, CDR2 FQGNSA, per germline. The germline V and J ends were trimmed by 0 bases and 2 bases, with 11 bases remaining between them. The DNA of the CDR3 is TGTGCCAGCAGCTTAGCGGACTATGGTCCCTACGAGCAGTACTTC. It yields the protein CASSLADYGPYEQYF.

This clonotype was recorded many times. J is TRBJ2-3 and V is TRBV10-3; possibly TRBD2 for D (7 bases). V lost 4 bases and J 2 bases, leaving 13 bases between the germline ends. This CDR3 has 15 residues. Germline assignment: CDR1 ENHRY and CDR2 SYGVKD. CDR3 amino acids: CAISARGPPTDTQYF. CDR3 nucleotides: TGTGCCATCAGTGCGCGGGGGCCCCCCACAGATACGCAGTATTTT.

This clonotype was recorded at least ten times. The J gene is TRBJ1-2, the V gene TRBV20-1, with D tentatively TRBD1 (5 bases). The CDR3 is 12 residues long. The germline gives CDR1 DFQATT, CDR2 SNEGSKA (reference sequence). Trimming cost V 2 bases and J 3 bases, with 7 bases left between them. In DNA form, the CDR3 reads TGCAGTGCTAGAAGAGGGGACTATGGCTACACCTTC. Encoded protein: CSARRGDYGYTF.

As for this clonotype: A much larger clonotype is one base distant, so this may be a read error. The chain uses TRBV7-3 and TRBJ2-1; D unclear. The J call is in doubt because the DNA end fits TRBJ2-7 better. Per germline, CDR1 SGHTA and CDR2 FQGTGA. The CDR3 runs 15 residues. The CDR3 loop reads CASSLTMEPYNEQYF. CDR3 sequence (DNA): TGTGCCAGCAGCTTAACGATGGAACCCTACAATGAGCAGTACTTC.

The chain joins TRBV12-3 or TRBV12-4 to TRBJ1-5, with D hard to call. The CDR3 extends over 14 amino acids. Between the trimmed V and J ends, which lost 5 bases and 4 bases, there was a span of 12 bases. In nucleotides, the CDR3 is TGTGCCAGCAGTCCTGTACCTTCTAATCAGCCCCAGCATTTT. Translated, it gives CASSPVPSNQPQHF.

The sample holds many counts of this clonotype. The CDR3 bases are TGTGCCAGCAGGGACAGGGATATTACAGATACGCAGTATTTT. Amino acid sequence: CASRDRDITDTQYF. The genes are TRBV6-5 and TRBJ2-3, with TRBD1 identical over 8 bases. After removal of 6 bases from V and 3 bases from J, the junction contained 5 bases not matched to a gene. The CDR3 is 14 residues long. CDR1 is MNHEY and CDR2 is SVGAGI in the germline V gene.

CDR3 DNA: TGTGCCAGCGTCCGGGACAGGGGCCTATTGAACACTGAAGCTTTCTTT. Encoded protein: CASVRDRGLLNTEAFF. The chain has TRBV19 and TRBJ1-1, with 10 bases fitting TRBD1. The V gene end was trimmed by 9 bases and the J gene end by 0 bases; junction bases not matched to a gene: 10. Per germline, CDR1 LNHDA and CDR2 SQIVND (reference sequence). This CDR3 contains 16 residues. The entire variable domain, with the rest obtained from reference TRBV19 and TRBJ1-1, is as follows: DGGITQSPKYLFRKEGQNVTLSCEQNLNHDAMYWYRQDPGQGLRLIYYSQIVNDFQKGDIAEGYSVSREKKESFPLTVTSAQKNPTAFYLCASVRDRGLLNTEAFFGQGTRLTVV.

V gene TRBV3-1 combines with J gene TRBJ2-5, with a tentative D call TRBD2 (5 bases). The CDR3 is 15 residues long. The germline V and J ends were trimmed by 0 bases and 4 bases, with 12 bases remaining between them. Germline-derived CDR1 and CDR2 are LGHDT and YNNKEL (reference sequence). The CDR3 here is CASSQDRAGGETQYF. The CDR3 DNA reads TGTGCCAGCAGCCAAGATAGGGCCGGAGGAGAGACCCAGTACTTC.

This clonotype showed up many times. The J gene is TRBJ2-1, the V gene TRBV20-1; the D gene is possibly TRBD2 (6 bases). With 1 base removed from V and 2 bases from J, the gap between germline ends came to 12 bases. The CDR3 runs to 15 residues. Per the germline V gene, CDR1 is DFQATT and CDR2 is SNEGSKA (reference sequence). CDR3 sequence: CSARALALTYNEQFF. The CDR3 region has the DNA TGCAGTGCTAGAGCCCTAGCGTTAACCTACAATGAGCAGTTCTTC.